In this sample, the clone carrying this TCR beta chain turned up many times. What it binds is not known. Documented time point: sample taken at primary tumor resection. The study sequenced unsorted whole RNA from tumor, nontumor lung or frozen PBMC. This sample stems from a study of spatial heterogeneity in lung cancer. Looking at the study overall: The average appearance count of each unique TCR and UMI combination in raw reads was more than nine.

TCRdb passed the 5' RACE reads through MiXCR, listing each CDR3 protein once. The data show around 2,000 distinct CDR3 sequences, about 15% seen once. The study, taken as a whole, reports: For expanded intratumoral alpha and beta TCRs, counts tracked tumor mutation counts.

This clonotype was sampled from a male donor with early-stage non-small cell lung cancer. Sample: lung tumor tissue, taken at surgery.

CDR3 in DNA: TGCAGTGCTAGGGAGACGGACCAAGAGACCCAGTACTTC. This gives the protein CSARETDQETQYF. The chain links TRBV20-1 to TRBJ2-5; D gene unclear. This CDR3 has 13 amino acids. Germline lookup yields CDR1 DFQATT and CDR2 SNEGSKA (reference sequence). Deletions cut 3 bases from V and 0 bases from J, with 8 bases between.